This paragraph reports one T cell receptor (beta chain). The sample contains more than one DNA sequence encoding this CDR3. Two negative PCRs, clearance, or symptom resolution had been documented for recovered Cohort 3 donors. In the original workflow: Researchers report that nucleated cell counts were estimated from reference gene primer amplification. The assay was immunoSEQ multiplex PCR, and TCRdb's table has in-frame clones only and misses some. That table gives V, J and clone size, and the DNA gave D and trimming. The sample lists 220,000 or so clones, more than 70% occurring once. CDR3 length: 14 amino acids. Per the germline V gene, CDR1 is SGHRS and CDR2 is YFSETQ. The V segment lost 3 bases and the J segment 2 bases; nucleotides outside the gene matches: 3. This sample stems from a study of blood T cell repertoires in COVID-19. About the study: Samples taken during acute and convalescent COVID-19 were collected in the United States, Italy and Spain. Sample material is recorded as cDNA or gDNA derived from T cells, B-cell-depleted T cells, or PBMCs.

The sequence was obtained from a woman in her forties or fifties who had recovered from COVID-19. V gene TRBV5-1 combines with J gene TRBJ1-2, with 8 bases matching TRBD1. The sequenced sample consisted of PBMCs or T cells enriched from blood (not recorded which). CDR3 coding DNA: TGCGCCAGCAGCTCCGGACAGGGAAACTATGGCTACACCTTC. It translates to CASSSGQGNYGYTF.